Following are 12 T cell receptor beta chains from one sample sequenced in a study of blood T cells in healthy people across ages. The second PCR ran about 6 to 12 cycles with a sample-barcoded 5' primer and J-beta primers. TCRdb reprocessed the 5' RACE reads via MiXCR and lists one record per CDR3 protein. The sample holds about 1.8 million distinct CDR3 sequences, about 50% seen once. Sequencing was performed on blood. The receptor source for this set is a woman aged 40-49 years in good health.

This chain joins TRBV20-1 and TRBJ2-1; D could derive from TRBD1 or TRBD2 (6 bases each). The CDR3 is made up of 13 amino acids. Germline CDR1 reads DFQATT; CDR2 reads SNEGSKA (reference sequence). Trimming removed 3 bases from V and 11 bases from J, with 17 bases in between. CDR3 sequence: CSARSGGNKKQFF. The CDR3 nucleotides read TGCAGTGCTAGGTCCGGGGGCAACAAGAAGCAGTTCTTC.

In this sample, this clonotype turned up a few times. The chain carries TRBV20-1 and TRBJ2-7; 7 bases align to TRBD1. V lost 3 bases and J lost 2; bases outside the gene matches: 7. The CDR3 has 14 residues. Per germline, CDR1 DFQATT and CDR2 SNEGSKA (reference sequence). CDR3 loop: CSASPRDSPYEQYF. The CDR3 nucleotides read TGCAGTGCTAGCCCTCGGGACAGCCCCTACGAGCAGTACTTC.

There are a few counts of this clonotype. V usage is TRBV4-2 and J usage is TRBJ2-6; TRBD1 agrees at 9 bases. In germline, CDR1 is LGHNA, CDR2 YNFKEQ. J gave up 4 bases and V 2 bases, and 9 bases lay outside the gene matches. The CDR3 has 18 residues. CDR3 in amino acids: CASSQRLGTGPGANVLTF. In DNA, the CDR3 is TGTGCCAGCAGCCAACGGCTTGGGACAGGGCCCGGGGCCAACGTCCTGACTTTC.

The gene calls are TRBV6-1 and TRBJ1-5; 7 positions agree with TRBD1. The germline CDR1 and CDR2 sequences are MNHNS and SASEGT. After removal of 4 bases from V and 9 bases from J, the junction contained 9 bases not matched to a gene. The CDR3 length is 14 residues. In DNA, the CDR3 is TGTGCCAGCAGTGTAGGGACAGCGGAGCGGCCCCAGCATTTT. It specifies CASSVGTAERPQHF.

This clonotype has only one observation. V is TRBV7-2 and J is TRBJ1-5, with D possibly being TRBD1 (5 bases). Germline V gene lookup returns CDR1 SGHTA and CDR2 FQGNSA. CDR3 length equals 14 residues. The ends were cut back, 5 bases at V and 7 bases at J, with 15 bases in the middle. In DNA form, the CDR3 reads TGTGCCAGCAGCCGCTGGAAGGGGCACCAGCCCCAGCATTTT. Residues: CASSRWKGHQPQHF.

This clonotype showed up just a few times. V and J are TRBV11-2 and TRBJ2-5; 9 bases are a match to TRBD2. CDR1 is SGHAT and CDR2 is FQNNGV in the germline V gene. The trim removed 5 bases at V and 3 bases at J, leaving 10 bases unmatched. The CDR3 spans 16 residues. The CDR3 DNA reads TGTGCCAGCAGCATACAAGGACTAGCGATGGAAGAGACCCAGTACTTC. This encodes CASSIQGLAMEETQYF.

The V and J genes are TRBV20-1 and TRBJ2-5; the match to TRBD1 covers 9 bases. The CDR3 sequence is 16 residues long. Germline CDR1 DFQATT, CDR2 SNEGSKA (reference sequence). Germline trimming cut 4 bases from V and 5 bases from J; bases unmatched to any gene: 14. This CDR3 reads CSATREQGALRETQYF. Written as DNA, the CDR3 is TGCAGTGCTACGCGCGAACAGGGGGCGTTAAGGGAGACCCAGTACTTC.

The genes are TRBV20-1 and TRBJ2-5; TRBD1 or TRBD2 may be the D gene (6 bases each). The CDR3 extends over 12 amino acids. CDR1 is DFQATT and CDR2 is SNEGSKA in the germline V gene (reference sequence). The CDR3 loop reads CSLWGAHETQYF. CDR3 sequence (DNA): TGCAGCCTCTGGGGGGCGCACGAGACCCAGTACTTC.

The chain combines TRBV7-2 with TRBJ2-7; 9 bases are shared with TRBD2. J gave up 0 bases and V 0 bases, and 3 bases lay outside the gene matches. Germline values: CDR1 SGHTA, CDR2 FQGNSA. This CDR3 is 16 amino acids long. The CDR3 DNA is TGTGCCAGCAGCTTAGCGAGCGGGGGGTACTCCTACGAGCAGTACTTC. Protein product: CASSLASGGYSYEQYF.

CDR3: CASSSLQGERYNEQFF. The CDR3 DNA reads TGTGCCAGCAGCTCGCTGCAGGGTGAGCGCTACAATGAGCAGTTCTTC. This sequence joins TRBV7-9 and TRBJ2-1; TRBD1 might be the D (5 bases). The germline V gene encodes CDR1 SEHNR and CDR2 FQNEAQ (reference sequence). CDR3 size: 16 residues. V lost 4 bases and J 3 bases, leaving 16 bases between the germline ends.

The V gene is TRBV19, the J gene TRBJ1-5; D not certain. Germline CDR1 is LNHDA and CDR2 is SQIVND (reference sequence). The CDR3 is 12 residues long. Trimming left V 10 bases short and J 2 bases short, with 9 bases between. In nucleotides, the CDR3 is TGTGCCACTGAGGGTCGCAATCAGCCCCAGCATTTT. Residues: CATEGRNQPQHF.

The chain combines TRBV9 with TRBJ1-4; D unresolved. The germline V gene encodes CDR1 SGDLS and CDR2 YYNGEE. With 0 bases removed from V and 8 bases from J, the gap between germline ends came to 14 bases. This CDR3 has 15 amino acids. The CDR3 sequence: CASSVGQDQSEKLFF. CDR3 bases: TGTGCCAGCAGCGTAGGTCAAGACCAATCCGAAAAACTGTTTTTT.